This T cell receptor beta chain came from a study of blood T cells in healthy people across ages (dated by TCRdb to the mid-2010s). A note on the overall study: In model experiments, roughly one uniquely barcoded TCR beta cDNA molecule per two T cells was captured by template switching. Age-related changes in TCR beta repertoire diversity were measured in the study by deep sequencing normalized with unique cDNA molecular identifiers. The donors were divided into four age groups: young (average approximately 16 years), middle-aged (roughly 42), aged (around 67) and long-lived (more than 75). To avoid experimental bias, donors of different ages were spread randomly across the sequencing lanes. Using the same blood draw, the study looked at two additional independent replicas of 1 million unique cDNA reads for two donors, one aged 18 to 30 and the other aged 80 or older. Results and caveats for the whole study, not just this receptor: Compared with the aged group, the long-lived group had more naive CD4+ T cells, fewer expanded clones and increased TCR diversity, a pattern suggesting age selection. Because profiling used bulk unsorted PBMCs, naive and antigen-experienced compartments could not be compared conclusively. The CMV infection status of donors was not known, potentially confounding age-related changes in expanded clonotypes. Observed TCR beta diversity per million T cells fell roughly linearly with age, and a significant reduction was already apparent by age roughly 40. The percentage of naive T cells measured by flow cytometry correlated strongly with observed TCR beta diversity. Estimates of total diversity from one million sequenced T cells were regarded as lower bounds and underestimates.

Note on this clonotype: The antigen this receptor binds is unknown. Base quality data are lacking; no much larger clone is found one base away.

Donors were 39 systemically healthy Caucasian individuals from Russia aged roughly 6 to 90 years. About 9.1 milliliters of peripheral blood were collected from each donor into EDTA-treated Vacutainer tubes. Ficoll-Paque density-gradient centrifugation was used to isolate PBMCs, with at least 6.5 million per sample. Trizol reagent was used to extract total RNA from PBMCs, with at least 6 micrograms per sample. For every donor, an aliquot of PBMCs went through flow cytometry to measure the percentages of naive CD45RAhigh/CD27high T cells. Libraries were constructed by 5' RACE. TCRdb lists the instrument as Illumina HiSeq 2500. A second PCR of about 7 to 12 cycles was run with a J-beta primer mix and a sample-barcoded 5' primer. A template-switch 5' adaptor carrying 12 random nucleotides introduced a unique molecular identifier onto each TCR beta cDNA molecule. Each sample yielded at least 2.5 million CDR3-containing paired-end reads. First-strand cDNA was synthesized from all RNA with the Mint cDNA synthesis kit, primed by a TRBC-specific oligonucleotide. All cDNA was treated with uracil-DNA glycosylase and then went through a first 18-cycle PCR with the universal primers M1SS and BC2_uni_R. The paper's processing steps were these. Each sample was normalized by randomly selecting 1 million high-quality reads, each carrying a distinct molecular identifier. Reads with shared molecular identifiers were discarded instead of being binned into consensus sequences. CDR3 identification, clonotype clustering and error correction used MiTCR with a Q25 quality threshold and the strictest error-elimination algorithm. A nonparametric unseen species model with Euler transformation was used to estimate lower-bound total TCR beta diversity. TCRdb cleaned the public reads at Q25 with fastp, built clones with MiXCR and kept in-frame beta chains. For every CDR3 protein sequence, its rows merge into one entry that carries the most common genes and DNA. The authors' filters were not applied to this entry. The sample contains some 880,000 distinct CDR3 sequences, roughly 35% of them found a single time. Over 10% of the sample rests with the top ten.

Including the terminal cysteine and phenylalanine, the CDR3 comprises 16 residues. The retained sequence is limited to the CDR3, 48 bases, with the frame set at the first base. CDR1 is given as LGHDT and CDR2 as YNNKEL, both from the germline V gene (reference sequence). Trimming costs V 0 bases and J 0 bases, and their ends lie 10 bases apart. The sequence was obtained from a man younger than 35 in good health. The chain is encoded by TRBV3-1 joined to TRBJ2-3; the D gene cannot be named for sure. Sequencing used blood. The DNA reads as follows: TGTGCCAGCAGCCAAGACGGACGTCTAAGCACAGATACGCAGTATTTT. Translated, this is CASSQDGRLSTDTQYF.